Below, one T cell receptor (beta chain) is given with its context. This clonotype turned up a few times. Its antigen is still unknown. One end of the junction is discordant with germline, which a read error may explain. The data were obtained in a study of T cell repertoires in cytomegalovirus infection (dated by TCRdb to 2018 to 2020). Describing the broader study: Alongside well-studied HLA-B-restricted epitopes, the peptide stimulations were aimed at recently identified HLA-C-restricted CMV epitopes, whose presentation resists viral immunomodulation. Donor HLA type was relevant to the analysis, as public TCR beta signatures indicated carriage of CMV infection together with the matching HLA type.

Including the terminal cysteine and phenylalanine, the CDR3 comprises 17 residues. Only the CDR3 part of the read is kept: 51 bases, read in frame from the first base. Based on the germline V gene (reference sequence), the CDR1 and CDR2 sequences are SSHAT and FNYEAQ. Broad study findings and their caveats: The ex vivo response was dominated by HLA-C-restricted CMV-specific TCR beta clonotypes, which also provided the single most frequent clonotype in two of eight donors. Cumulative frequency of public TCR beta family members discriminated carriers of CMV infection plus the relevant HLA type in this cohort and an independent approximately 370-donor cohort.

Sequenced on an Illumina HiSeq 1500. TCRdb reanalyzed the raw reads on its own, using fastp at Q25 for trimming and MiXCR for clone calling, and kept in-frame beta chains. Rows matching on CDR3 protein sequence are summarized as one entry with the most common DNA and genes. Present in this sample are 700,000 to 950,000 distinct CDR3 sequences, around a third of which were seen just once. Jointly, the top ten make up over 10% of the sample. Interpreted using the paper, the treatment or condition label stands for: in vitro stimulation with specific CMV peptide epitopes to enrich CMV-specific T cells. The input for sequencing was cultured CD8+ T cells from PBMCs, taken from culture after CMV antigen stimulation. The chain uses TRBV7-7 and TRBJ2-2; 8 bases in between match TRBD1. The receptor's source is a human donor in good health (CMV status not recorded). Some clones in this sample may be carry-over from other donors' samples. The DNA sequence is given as TGTGCTAGCAGCGCCACCAGATACAGGGGGTCGGCCGGGGAGCTGTTTTTT. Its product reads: CASSATRYRGSAGELFF.